Shown below are 20 T cell receptor beta chains from a single sample sequenced in a study of CD8 T cells in Susac syndrome. Roughly 0.45 to 1 ug RNA was reverse transcribed with random hexamers. Using its own MiXCR run on the immunoSEQ multiplex PCR reads, TCRdb lists one record per CDR3 protein. Of around 200,000 distinct CDR3 sequences listed, roughly 95% were seen once; the top ten hold about 0.095%. Sequenced: CD4+ T cells from PBMCs. Receptors were obtained from a human donor in good health.

The chain combines TRBV3-1 with TRBJ1-1; no firm D call. CDR3 length equals 13 residues. Germline V lookup: CDR1 LGHDT, CDR2 YNNKEL (reference sequence). The ends were cut back, 2 bases at V and 4 bases at J, with 8 bases in the middle. DNA for the CDR3: TGTGCCAGCAGCCAAACCGACGGCACTGAAGCTTTCTTT. Translated, it gives CASSQTDGTEAFF. Together with reference TRBV3-1 and TRBJ1-1, the CDR3 gives the full variable domain: DTAVSQTPKYLVTQMGNDKSIKCEQNLGHDTMYWYKQDSKKFLKIMFSYNNKELIINETVPNRFSPKSPDKAHLNLHINSLELGDSAVYFCASSQTDGTEAFFGQGTRLTVV.

The chain combines TRBV20-1 with TRBJ2-3; 10 bases are a match to TRBD2. The CDR3 has 15 residues. J gave up 5 bases and V 3 bases, and 8 bases lay outside the gene matches. Germline V CDR1 and CDR2: DFQATT, SNEGSKA (reference sequence). CDR3 sequence: CSASGLAGAVDTQYF. In DNA, the CDR3 is TGCAGTGCTAGTGGGCTAGCGGGAGCAGTAGATACGCAGTATTTT.

The V and J genes are TRBV25-1 and TRBJ2-2, with D possibly TRBD1 on 6 matching bases. V lost 0 bases, J lost 1 base, and 6 bases lay in between. Germline CDR1 and CDR2: MGHDK and SYGVNS. This CDR3 has 15 amino acids. CDR3 region: CASSEYRGNTGELFF. In DNA, the CDR3 is TGTGCCAGCAGTGAATACAGGGGGAACACCGGGGAGCTGTTTTTT.

The chain combines TRBV4-2 with TRBJ1-3; D uncertain. CDR1 is LGHNA, CDR2 YNFKEQ, per germline. Trimming shortened V by 4 bases and J by 8 bases, and 12 bases separated the two germline ends. CDR3 size: 13 residues. CDR3 DNA: TGTGCCAGCAGCCCCCAAGGTGGGGACACCATATATTTT. Translating it yields CASSPQGGDTIYF.

The chain links TRBV30 to TRBJ1-2; 7 bases are a match to TRBD1. Per the germline V gene, CDR1 is GTSNPN and CDR2 is SVGIG (reference sequence). V lost 2 bases to trimming and J lost 4 bases; unmatched junction nucleotides: 7. The CDR3 is 14 amino acids. CDR3 coding DNA: TGTGCCTGGAGTTGGACAGGACTCGTCTATGGCTACACCTTC. This sequence encodes CAWSWTGLVYGYTF. The full variable domain, its missing parts supplied by reference TRBV30 and TRBJ1-2, is SQTIHQWPATLVQPVGSPLSLECTVEGTSNPNLYWYRQAAGRGLQLLFYSVGIGQISSEVPQNLSASRPQDRQFILSSKKLLLSDSGFYLCAWSWTGLVYGYTFGSGTRLTVV.

This sequence joins TRBV5-6 and TRBJ2-3; TRBD1 aligns across 8 bases. Per the germline V gene, CDR1 is SGHDT and CDR2 is YYEEEE. V lost 0 bases to trimming and J lost 5 bases; unmatched junction nucleotides: 8. The length of the CDR3 is 16 residues. In DNA form, the CDR3 reads TGTGCCAGCAGCTTGGGGTTCGACAGGGGCAGAGATACGCAGTATTTT. This gives the protein CASSLGFDRGRDTQYF.

This rearrangement joins TRBV10-3 to TRBJ2-3; D remains unclear. Trimming cost V 8 bases and J 4 bases, with 16 bases left between them. Germline lookup yields CDR1 ENHRY and CDR2 SYGVKD. The CDR3 runs 14 residues. The chain's CDR3 is CAILRVLGSDTQYF. CDR3 DNA: TGTGCCATCCTAAGGGTACTGGGATCAGATACGCAGTATTTT.

The CDR3 region has the DNA TGTGCCAGCAGGGTCCTAAGTGGAGGCAATGAGCAGTTCTTC. Translation gives CASRVLSGGNEQFF. The chain couples TRBV7-9 to TRBJ2-1, with a tentative D call TRBD2 (5 bases). The germline V gene has CDR1 SEHNR and CDR2 FQNEAQ (reference sequence). Trimming took off 6 bases at V and 6 bases at J, with 15 bases between the two ends. This CDR3 is built from 14 residues.

The gene calls are TRBV20-1 and TRBJ2-3; D perhaps matches TRBD1 (5 bases). Germline-derived CDR1 and CDR2 are DFQATT and SNEGSKA (reference sequence). The CDR3 loop spans 11 amino acids. The V end was cut by 7 bases, the J end by 3 bases, with 8 bases between. The CDR3 DNA follows: TGCAGTGGGCAGGGAACAGATACGCAGTATTTT. Its protein is CSGQGTDTQYF.

This chain uses TRBV30 with TRBJ1-1; D is uncertain. Trimming shortened V by 0 bases and J by 1 base, and 9 bases separated the two germline ends. The CDR3 loop spans 14 amino acids. The V gene's germline CDR1 is GTSNPN and CDR2 SVGIG (reference sequence). The CDR3 nucleotides read TGTGCCTGGAGTGTACACCGATCGAACACTGAAGCTTTCTTT. Amino acids: CAWSVHRSNTEAFF.

The chain recombines TRBV9 with TRBJ2-3; D gene uncertain. With 6 bases removed from V and 3 bases from J, the gap between germline ends came to 11 bases. The CDR3 is 13 amino acids. Germline V gene data show CDR1 as SGDLS and CDR2 as YYNGEE. CDR3: CASTGQKTDTQYF. The CDR3 region has the DNA TGTGCCAGCACCGGCCAAAAGACAGATACGCAGTATTTT.

The chain combines TRBV20-1 with TRBJ1-2; 7 bases map to TRBD1. Germline lookup yields CDR1 DFQATT and CDR2 SNEGSKA (reference sequence). The CDR3 runs to 12 residues. The V segment lost 8 bases and the J segment 4 bases; nucleotides outside the gene matches: 7. CDR3 amino acids: CSLERQGYGYTF. Written as DNA, the CDR3 is TGCAGTCTTGAGAGACAGGGCTATGGCTACACCTTC.

The V gene is TRBV20-1, the J gene TRBJ2-3; the D call may be TRBD1 or TRBD2 (7 bases each). This CDR3 has 14 residues. Germline loops: CDR1 DFQATT, CDR2 SNEGSKA (reference sequence). Trimming took 6 bases from V and 2 from J, leaving 15 bases between them. CDR3 amino acids: CSASGGDYTDTQYF. The CDR3, as DNA: TGCAGTGCATCAGGGGGGGATTACACAGATACGCAGTATTTT.

This chain links TRBV29-1 with TRBJ2-5; 7 positions agree with TRBD1. The germline CDR1 and CDR2 sequences are SQVTM and ANQGSEA. The CDR3 has 13 residues. Germline trimming cut 3 bases from V and 5 bases from J; bases unmatched to any gene: 6. CDR3 sequence (DNA): TGCAGCGTTGATACAGGGGCTGGGGAGACCCAGTACTTC. This translates into CSVDTGAGETQYF.

The chain recombines TRBV5-1 with TRBJ2-3; 14 nucleotides match TRBD2. This CDR3 has 17 amino acids. Per germline, CDR1 SGHRS and CDR2 YFSETQ. V lost 3 bases, J lost 1 base, and 4 bases stayed unmatched. CDR3 region: CASSSGLAGAGTDTQYF. CDR3 sequence (DNA): TGCGCCAGCAGCTCGGGACTAGCGGGGGCCGGCACAGATACGCAGTATTTT.

V and J are TRBV9 and TRBJ2-3; D is uncertain. This CDR3 is 13 amino acids long. In germline, CDR1 is SGDLS, CDR2 YYNGEE. V was shortened by 1 base and J by 6 bases, with 9 bases between the two germline ends. CDR3 loop: CASSVSLGDTQYF. The CDR3 region has the DNA TGTGCCAGCAGCGTATCCCTAGGCGATACGCAGTATTTT.

The V call is TRBV24-1, the J call TRBJ2-1, with 9 bases lining up with TRBD1. The CDR3 is made up of 15 amino acids. Unmatched junction bases numbered 2, after V lost 3 bases and J lost 3 bases. Germline V gives CDR1 KGHDR, CDR2 SFDVKD. The CDR3 reads CATSDRGQGYNEQFF. Here the CDR3 DNA reads TGTGCCACCAGTGATAGGGGACAGGGCTACAATGAGCAGTTCTTC.

The rearrangement joins TRBV10-2 to TRBJ2-7; D is ambiguous. Germline-derived CDR1 and CDR2 are WSHSY and SAAADI. V dropped 4 bases and J dropped 4 bases, with 8 bases sitting between them. The CDR3 loop spans 12 amino acids. The CDR3 sequence is CASSATTYEQYF. The CDR3, as DNA: TGCGCCAGCAGTGCGACGACATACGAGCAGTACTTC.

This clonotype was recorded at least ten times. The chain couples TRBV18 to TRBJ2-5; D is undetermined. Germline assignment: CDR1 KGHSH and CDR2 LQKENI. The CDR3 is 11 amino acids. Between the trimmed V and J ends, which lost 8 bases and 2 bases, there was a span of 6 bases. The CDR3 here is CASSPQETQYF. The CDR3 region has the DNA TGTGCCAGCAGTCCACAAGAGACCCAGTACTTC.

The V call is TRBV9, the J call TRBJ2-3; D gene uncertain. The CDR3 runs 14 residues. Trimming removed 4 bases from V and 1 base from J, with 10 bases in between. The germline V gene encodes CDR1 SGDLS and CDR2 YYNGEE. In nucleotides, the CDR3 is TGTGCCAGCAGCTTAGGAGTCCGCACAGATACGCAGTATTTT. Protein: CASSLGVRTDTQYF.